This T cell receptor beta chain was captured by sequencing in a study of T cell clonotyping in hematopoietic cell transplantation. Study-wide points: After transplant, recipient diversity fell while pathologically expanded clonotypes grew through day 180. At the given depth, recipient repertoires were over 95% de novo clonotypes. Higher Inverse Simpson Index values in graft donor and pretransplant recipient predicted broader posttransplant TCR diversity.

TCRdb's copy holds only in-frame clones and misses some; the assay was immunoSEQ multiplex PCR. In the table there are 9,500 to 15,000 clones, roughly 50% of which are singletons. This clone was seen only a few times. As yet, its antigen is unknown. V shed 4 bases and J 6 bases; nucleotides not matched to a gene: 10. The CDR3 is 15 residues long. In germline, CDR1 is SGHRS, CDR2 YFSETQ. The chain couples TRBV5-1 to TRBJ2-1; TRBD1 matches 7 bases. The sample comprised peripheral blood mononuclear cells. The source of this sequence is a man aged 45-65 years in good health. Some clones in this sample may be carry-over from other donors' samples. As DNA, the CDR3 is TGCGCCAGCAGCACCACCGGGACAGCAGGCAATGAGCAGTTCTTC. Its protein is CASSTTGTAGNEQFF.